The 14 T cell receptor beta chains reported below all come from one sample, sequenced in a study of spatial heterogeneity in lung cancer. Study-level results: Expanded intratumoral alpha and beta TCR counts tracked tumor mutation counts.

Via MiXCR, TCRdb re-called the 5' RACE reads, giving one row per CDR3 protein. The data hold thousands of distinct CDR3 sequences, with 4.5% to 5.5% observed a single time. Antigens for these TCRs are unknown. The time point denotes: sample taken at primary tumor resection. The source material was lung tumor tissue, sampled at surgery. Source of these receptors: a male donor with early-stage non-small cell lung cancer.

The CDR3 nucleotides read TGTGCCAGCTCATCCATAGGCCTTACCTCTGGAAACACCATATATTTT. This translates into CASSSIGLTSGNTIYF. The chain combines TRBV18 with TRBJ1-3; D is undetermined. This CDR3 has 16 residues. Trimming took 5 bases from V and 0 from J, leaving 14 bases between them. From germline, CDR1 is KGHSH and CDR2 LQKENI.

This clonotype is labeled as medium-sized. CDR3 DNA: TGTGCCAGCAGTTTGGAGGGGGCCTACGAGCAGTACTTC. Its translation is CASSLEGAYEQYF. This chain uses TRBV28 with TRBJ2-7; tentatively, D is TRBD1 or TRBD2 (6 bases each). CDR1 is MDHEN and CDR2 is SYDVKM in the germline V gene. The CDR3 has 13 amino acids. Trimming removed 3 bases from V and 2 bases from J, with 8 bases in between. Variable domain in full (rest from reference TRBV28 and TRBJ2-7): DVKVTQSSRYLVKRTGEKVFLECVQDMDHENMFWYRQDPGLGLRLIYFSYDVKMKEKGDIPEGYSVSREKKERFSLILESASTNQTSMYLCASSLEGAYEQYFGPGTRLTVT.

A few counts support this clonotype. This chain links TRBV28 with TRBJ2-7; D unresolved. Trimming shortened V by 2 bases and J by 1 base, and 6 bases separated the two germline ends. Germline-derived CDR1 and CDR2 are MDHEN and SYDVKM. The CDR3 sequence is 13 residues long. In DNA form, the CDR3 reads TGTGCCAGCAGTTTACGGTCGTCCTACGAGCAGTACTTC. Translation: CASSLRSSYEQYF. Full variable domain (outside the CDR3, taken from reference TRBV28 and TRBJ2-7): DVKVTQSSRYLVKRTGEKVFLECVQDMDHENMFWYRQDPGLGLRLIYFSYDVKMKEKGDIPEGYSVSREKKERFSLILESASTNQTSMYLCASSLRSSYEQYFGPGTRLTVT.

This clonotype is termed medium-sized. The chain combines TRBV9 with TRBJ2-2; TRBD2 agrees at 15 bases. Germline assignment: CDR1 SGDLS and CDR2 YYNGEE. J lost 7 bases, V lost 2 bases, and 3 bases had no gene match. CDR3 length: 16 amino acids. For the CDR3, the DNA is TGTGCCAGCAGCGTCGGACTAGCGGGAGGGCTCGGGGAGCTGTTTTTT. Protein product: CASSVGLAGGLGELFF.

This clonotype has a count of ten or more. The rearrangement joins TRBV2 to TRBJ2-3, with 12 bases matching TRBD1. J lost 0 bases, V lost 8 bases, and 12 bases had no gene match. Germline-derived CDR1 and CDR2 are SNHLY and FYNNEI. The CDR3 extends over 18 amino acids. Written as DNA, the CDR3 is TGTGCCAGCTCGACGCCGGGACAGGGGGCTGTGAGCACAGATACGCAGTATTTT. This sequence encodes CASSTPGQGAVSTDTQYF.

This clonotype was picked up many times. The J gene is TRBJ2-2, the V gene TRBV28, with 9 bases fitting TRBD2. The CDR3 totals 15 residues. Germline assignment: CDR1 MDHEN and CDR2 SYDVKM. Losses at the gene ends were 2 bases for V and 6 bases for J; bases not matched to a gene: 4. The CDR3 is CASSLMAGGSGELFF. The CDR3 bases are TGTGCCAGCAGTTTAATGGCGGGAGGGTCCGGGGAGCTGTTTTTT.

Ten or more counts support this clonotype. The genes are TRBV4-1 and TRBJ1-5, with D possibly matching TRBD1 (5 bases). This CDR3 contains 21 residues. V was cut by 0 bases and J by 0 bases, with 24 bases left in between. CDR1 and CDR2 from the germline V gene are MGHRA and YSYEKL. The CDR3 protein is CASSQDQGSLDLAYSNQPQHF. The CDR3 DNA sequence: TGCGCCAGCAGCCAAGATCAGGGCAGTCTCGACTTGGCGTATAGCAATCAGCCCCAGCATTTT.

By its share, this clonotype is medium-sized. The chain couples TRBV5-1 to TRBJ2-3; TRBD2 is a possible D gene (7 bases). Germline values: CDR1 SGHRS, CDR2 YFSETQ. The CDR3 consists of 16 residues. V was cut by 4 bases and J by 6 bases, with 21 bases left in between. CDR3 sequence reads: CASSPGLLQRGDTQYF. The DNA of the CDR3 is TGCGCCAGCAGCCCGGGACTACTTCAGAGGGGGGATACGCAGTATTTT.

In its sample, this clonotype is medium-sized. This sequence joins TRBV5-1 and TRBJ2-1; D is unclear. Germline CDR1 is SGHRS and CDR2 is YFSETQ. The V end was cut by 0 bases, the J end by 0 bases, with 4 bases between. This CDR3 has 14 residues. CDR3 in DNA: TGCGCCAGCAGCTTGGCGTTCTCCTACAATGAGCAGTTCTTC. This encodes CASSLAFSYNEQFF. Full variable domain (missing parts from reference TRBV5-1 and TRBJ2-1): KAGVTQTPRYLIKTRGQQVTLSCSPISGHRSVSWYQQTPGQGLQFLFEYFSETQRNKGNFPGRFSGRQFSNSRSEMNVSTLELGDSALYLCASSLAFSYNEQFFGPGTRLTVL.

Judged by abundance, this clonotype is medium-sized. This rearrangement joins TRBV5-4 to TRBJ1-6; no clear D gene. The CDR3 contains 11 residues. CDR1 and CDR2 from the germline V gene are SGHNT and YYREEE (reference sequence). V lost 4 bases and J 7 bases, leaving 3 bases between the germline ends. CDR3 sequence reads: CASSQNSPLHF. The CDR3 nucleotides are TGTGCCAGCAGCCAGAATTCACCCCTCCACTTT.

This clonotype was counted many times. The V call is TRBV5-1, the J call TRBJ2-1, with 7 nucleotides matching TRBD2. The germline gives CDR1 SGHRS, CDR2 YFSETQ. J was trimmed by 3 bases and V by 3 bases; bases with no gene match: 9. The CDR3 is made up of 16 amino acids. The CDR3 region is CASSSRLADGYNEQFF. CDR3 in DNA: TGCGCCAGCAGCTCCCGGCTAGCGGACGGCTACAATGAGCAGTTCTTC.

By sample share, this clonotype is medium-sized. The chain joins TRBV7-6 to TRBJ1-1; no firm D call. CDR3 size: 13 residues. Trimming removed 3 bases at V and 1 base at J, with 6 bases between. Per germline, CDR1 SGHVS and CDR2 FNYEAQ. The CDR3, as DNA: TGTGCCAGCAGCTTTTCCGGGAACACTGAAGCTTTCTTT. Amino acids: CASSFSGNTEAFF.

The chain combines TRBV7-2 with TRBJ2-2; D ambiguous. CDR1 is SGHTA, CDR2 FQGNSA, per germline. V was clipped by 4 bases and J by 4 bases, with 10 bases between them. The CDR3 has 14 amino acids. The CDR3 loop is CASSSRLRTGELFF. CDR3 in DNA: TGTGCCAGCAGCTCCCGACTGCGCACCGGGGAGCTGTTTTTT. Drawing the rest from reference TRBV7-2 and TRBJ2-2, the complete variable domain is GAGVSQSPSNKVTEKGKDVELRCDPISGHTALYWYRQSLGQGLEFLIYFQGNSAPDKSGLPSDRFSAERTGGSVSTLTIQRTQQEDSAVYLCASSSRLRTGELFFGEGSRLTVL.

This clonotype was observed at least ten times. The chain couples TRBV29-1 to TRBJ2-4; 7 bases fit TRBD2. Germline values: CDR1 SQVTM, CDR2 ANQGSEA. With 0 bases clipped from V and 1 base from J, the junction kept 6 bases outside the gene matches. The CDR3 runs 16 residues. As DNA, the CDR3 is TGCAGCGTTGAAGATTATGGGGAGGGGGCCAAAAACATTCAGTACTTC. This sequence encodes CSVEDYGEGAKNIQYF.